This TCR beta chain emerged from a study of T cell responses to AZD1222 COVID-19 vaccine. The overall study: Investigators merged groups given second doses at roughly 4 or roughly 12 weeks. Study findings and constraints: Close to half of all spike-specific TCRs reportedly target regions of the variants that are unmutated.

Generated by immunoSEQ multiplex PCR, the TCRdb table keeps only in-frame clones and is missing some. The data hold roughly 120,000 clones, with approximately 85% observed a single time. Germline V gene data show CDR1 as SGHTA and CDR2 as FQGTGA. There are 14 residues in the CDR3. V was shortened by 3 bases and J by 6 bases, with 14 bases between the two germline ends. Details on this clone: Its target is not known.

Source: peripheral blood, taken on day 0 of AZD1222 vaccination. J is TRBJ1-1 and V is TRBV7-3; no firm D call. This receptor was taken from an adult in good health. CDR3 sequence reads: CASSFQSGIAEAFF. The CDR3 nucleotides are TGTGCCAGCAGCTTTCAGTCCGGTATCGCTGAAGCTTTCTTT.